The 5 T cell receptor beta chains given below trace back to one sample, sequenced in a study of cytomegalovirus exposure and HLA in healthy donors. It was with 60 Vbeta and 13 Jbeta primers that the PCR ran. The data were produced by immunoSEQ multiplex PCR, yet TCRdb's version contains in-frame clones alone and is incomplete. Its table lists around 50,000 clones. Sequencing was carried out using PBMCs. Receptor source: a woman aged 40 to 50 in good health and CMV-seronegative.

The V gene is TRBV5-6, the J gene TRBJ2-7; 8 bases are a match to TRBD2. The CDR3 is made up of 14 amino acids. Germline CDR1 SGHDT, CDR2 YYEEEE. The trim removed 2 bases at V and 7 bases at J, leaving 8 bases unmatched. The CDR3 sequence is CASSFGGAGREQYF. CDR3 coding DNA: TGTGCCAGCAGCTTCGGGGGGGCAGGTAGAGAGCAGTACTTC.

The rearrangement uses TRBV30 and TRBJ1-6; D is uncertain. The CDR3 spans 14 residues. Looked up from germline, CDR1 is GTSNPN and CDR2 is SVGIG (reference sequence). CDR3 DNA: TGTGCTGTGGAGTCTGGCGGCCATAATTCACCCCTCCACTTT. It encodes CAVESGGHNSPLHF.

The V call is TRBV5-4, the J call TRBJ2-3; possibly TRBD1 for D (5 bases). The germline V and J ends were trimmed by 5 bases and 0 bases, with 16 bases remaining between them. In germline, CDR1 is SGHNT, CDR2 YYREEE (reference sequence). This CDR3 is built from 16 residues. CDR3 in amino acids: CASSPGHTTSTDTQYF. In DNA, the CDR3 is TGTGCCAGCAGTCCCGGACATACTACTAGCACAGATACGCAGTATTTT.

The V and J genes are TRBV18 and TRBJ2-1; 9 bases fit TRBD2. With V trimmed by 2 bases and J by 6 bases, 2 bases remained unmatched. Per germline, CDR1 KGHSH and CDR2 LQKENI. This CDR3 comprises 14 residues. CDR3 amino acids: CASSPGGGVNEQFF. CDR3 nucleotides: TGTGCCAGCTCACCAGGCGGGGGGGTCAATGAGCAGTTCTTC.

This sequence joins TRBV4-3 and TRBJ2-5; the D gene is possibly TRBD2 (7 bases). V lost 4 bases and J 5 bases, leaving 20 bases between the germline ends. This CDR3 contains 16 residues. The germline V gene encodes CDR1 LGHNA and CDR2 YSLEER. In nucleotides, the CDR3 is TGCGCCAGCAGCCGAGTCGGAGGGGGGGCCCGGGAGACCCAGTACTTC. Translation gives CASSRVGGGARETQYF.